Each of the 11 T cell receptor beta chains below was sequenced from the same sample in a study of T cells in Graves' hyperthyroidism and ophthalmopathy. TCR beta CDR3 sequences were amplified from RNA transcripts. Initially, a first-round RT-PCR of the TCR CDR3 employed the HTBI primer set. TCRdb reprocessed the multiplex PCR reads via MiXCR and lists one record per CDR3 protein. The sample contains approximately 330,000 distinct CDR3 sequences, around 20% of which appear only once. Sequencing was done on a sample of blood. Source of these receptors: a woman between 45 and 65 years old with Graves' hyperthyroidism.

Of note for this clonotype: A read error is possible here, since a much larger clone lies one base away. The chain joins TRBV14 to TRBJ2-1; 11 bases match TRBD2. The end of the DNA is better explained by TRBJ2-7, so the J call may be wrong. Germline-derived CDR1 and CDR2 are SGHDN and FVKESK. The length of the CDR3 is 16 residues. CDR3 region: CASRLTGTSGYNEQYF. Here the CDR3 DNA reads TGTGCCAGCCGCCTTACCGGGACTAGCGGTTACAATGAGCAGTACTTC.

V usage is TRBV12-3 or TRBV12-4 and J usage is TRBJ2-3, with D possibly matching TRBD1 (6 bases). Trimming removed 6 bases at V and 1 base at J, with 11 bases between. The CDR3 is made up of 14 amino acids. This chain's CDR3 is CASRRRTGTDTQYF. The CDR3, as DNA: TGTGCCAGCAGGCGACGGACAGGCACAGATACGCAGTATTTT.

This clonotype was seen a few times. The J gene is TRBJ2-3, the V gene TRBV11-2; weak D call: TRBD1 (5 bases). The CDR3 totals 13 residues. CDR1 and CDR2 (germline): SGHAT, FQNNGV. Trimming stripped 6 bases from V and 1 base from J, with 8 bases between. In DNA form, the CDR3 reads TGTGCCAGCAGGGGGCCGGGCACAGATACGCAGTATTTT. It translates to CASRGPGTDTQYF.

This clonotype was recorded at least ten times. V and J are TRBV6-1 and TRBJ1-1; no reliable D call. CDR3 length: 14 residues. Deletions cut 7 bases from V and 1 base from J, with 13 bases between. Germline CDR1 MNHNS, CDR2 SASEGT. This CDR3 is CASTLFTGNTEAFF. The DNA for the CDR3 is TGTGCCAGCACCCTTTTCACGGGGAACACTGAAGCTTTCTTT.

This clonotype was detected only once. The chain recombines TRBV20-1 with TRBJ2-5; the match to TRBD2 covers 7 bases. This CDR3 region has 12 residues. J lost 3 bases, V lost 6 bases, and 4 bases had no gene match. CDR1 is DFQATT, CDR2 SNEGSKA, per germline (reference sequence). CDR3 DNA sequence: TGCAGTGCCAGGGACTATAAAGAGACCCAGTACTTC. Protein product: CSARDYKETQYF.

This clonotype was observed many times. The J gene is TRBJ2-3, the V gene TRBV5-1; D might be TRBD2 (5 bases). Germline values: CDR1 SGHRS, CDR2 YFSETQ. Between the trimmed V and J ends, which lost 9 bases and 6 bases, there was a span of 11 bases. The CDR3 runs to 11 residues. The DNA for the CDR3 is TGCGCCACCTCAGGAGGCGATACGCAGTATTTT. It specifies CATSGGDTQYF.

The chain has TRBV2 and TRBJ1-2; D is perhaps TRBD1 (6 bases). This CDR3 comprises 14 residues. Germline CDR1 and CDR2: SNHLY and FYNNEI. Trimming removed 7 bases at V and 5 bases at J, with 17 bases between. The CDR3: CASTPQGTLYGYTF. CDR3 bases: TGTGCCAGCACCCCCCAAGGGACACTGTATGGCTACACCTTC.

In its sample, this clonotype was seen many times. The V call is TRBV7-2, the J call TRBJ2-5; D may match TRBD1 or TRBD2 (6 bases each). Germline V gene sequence: CDR1 SGHTA, CDR2 FQGNSA. Trimming took 1 base from V and 6 from J, leaving 18 bases between them. This CDR3 contains 16 residues. The CDR3: CASSLVRGGQGKTQYF. In DNA, the CDR3 is TGTGCCAGCAGCTTAGTAAGAGGGGGGCAGGGGAAGACCCAGTACTTC. The entire variable domain, with the rest obtained from reference TRBV7-2 and TRBJ2-5, is as follows: GAGVSQSPSNKVTEKGKDVELRCDPISGHTALYWYRQSLGQGLEFLIYFQGNSAPDKSGLPSDRFSAERTGGSVSTLTIQRTQQEDSAVYLCASSLVRGGQGKTQYFGPGTRLLVL.

In its sample, this clonotype was seen many times. This sequence joins TRBV10-1 and TRBJ1-2; no firm D call. Germline CDR1 WNHNN, CDR2 SYGVQD (reference sequence). Trimming cost V 5 bases and J 3 bases, with 10 bases left between them. The CDR3 is made up of 13 amino acids. For the CDR3, the DNA is TGCGCCAGCAGTAAATCCCAGGACTATGGCTACACCTTC. This codes for CASSKSQDYGYTF.

The chain recombines TRBV6-1 with TRBJ1-2; 9 positions agree with TRBD1. Germline V gene data show CDR1 as MNHNS and CDR2 as SASEGT. The V and J ends lost 0 bases and 7 bases, in that order; junction bases with no gene match: 3. This CDR3 contains 14 residues. The CDR3 DNA reads as TGTGCCAGCAGTGAAGCTAGGACAGGGGTTGGCTACACCTTC. It codes for CASSEARTGVGYTF.

The chain's CDR3 is CASSDPGQGSTDTQYF. In nucleotides, the CDR3 is TGTGCCAGCAGTGACCCGGGACAGGGGAGCACAGATACGCAGTATTTT. The J gene is TRBJ2-3, the V gene TRBV6-2 or TRBV6-3, with 10 bases matching TRBD1. This CDR3 has 16 amino acids. CDR1 is MNHEY, CDR2 SVGEGT, per germline. The V and J ends lost 5 bases and 0 bases, in that order; junction bases with no gene match: 5.